Listed below are T cell receptor beta chains from one sample, sequenced in a study of blood T cell repertoires in COVID-19. Generated by immunoSEQ multiplex PCR, the TCRdb table keeps only in-frame clones and is missing some. The sample consists of approximately 490,000 clones, about nine tenths of them appearing once. Sequencing was carried out using PBMCs or T cells enriched from blood (not recorded which). These receptor sequences come from a woman in her late teens or twenties who had recovered from COVID-19. Both conserved end residues are part of each CDR3. The D gene is left open where the match is weak. Size tells how often a clone was seen (once, few, many) or the class of an expanded clone, and some rows leave it out.

TRBJ2-5	15	TRBV11-2	NA	many	TGTGCCAGCAGCTTAGATGCGGGGATTGAGGAGACCCAGTACTTC	CASSLDAGIEETQYF
TRBJ2-1	12	TRBV2	NA	few	TGTGCCAGCAGGTTTAACTACAATGAGCAGTTCTTC	CASRFNYNEQFF
TRBJ2-2	16	TRBV5-1	TRBD1	few	TGCGCCAGCAGCCCAACCGGACAGGAAAGGGCCGGGGAGCTGTTTTTT	CASSPTGQERAGELFF
TRBJ1-2	14	TRBV6-4	TRBD1	few	TGTGCCAGCAGGGGACAGGGGGAGAGCTATGGCTACACCTTC	CASRGQGESYGYTF
TRBJ2-1	14	TRBV3-1/TRBV3-2	NA	NA	TGTGCCAGCAGCCAAGTGTCTAGCGTCGGGGAGCAGTTCTTC	CASSQVSSVGEQFF
TRBJ1-2	13	TRBV6-5	NA	NA	TGTGCCAGCAGGGGGCGTTCTAACTATGGCTACACCTTC	CASRGRSNYGYTF
TRBJ1-6	16	TRBV27	NA	NA	TGTGCCAGCAGTTTATCAGGGGCCGGCAGGAATTCACCCCTCCACTTT	CASSLSGAGRNSPLHF
TRBJ1-1	15	TRBV5-1	NA	NA	TGCGCCAGCAGCTCCCGACAGAGAACCAACACTGAAGCTTTCTTT	CASSSRQRTNTEAFF
TRBJ2-7	13	TRBV12-3/TRBV12-4	NA	NA	TGTGCCAGCAGCCCGGACAGAGCCTACGAGCAGTACTTC	CASSPDRAYEQYF
TRBJ1-2	15	TRBV16	TRBD1	NA	TGTGCCAGCCGTTCGACTACCGGGACAGGGTACGGCTACACCTTC	CASRSTTGTGYGYTF
TRBJ2-3	14	TRBV7-2	NA	NA	TGTGCCAGCAGCTTAGAGGGACTTTCAGATACGCAGTATTTT	CASSLEGLSDTQYF
TRBJ2-7	14	TRBV27	NA	few	TGTGCCAGCAGTTACACAGGGCCCTCCTACGAGCAGTACTTC	CASSYTGPSYEQYF
TRBJ1-5	17	TRBV9	NA	NA	TGTGCCAGCAGCGCCGGTTCTGGGCAGGGGATCAATCAGCCCCAGCATTTT	CASSAGSGQGINQPQHF
TRBJ1-2	14	TRBV18	NA	few	TGTGCCAGCTCACCATTGACGGGGGTATATGGCTACACCTTC	CASSPLTGVYGYTF
TRBJ2-4	13	TRBV5-1	NA	NA	TGCGCCAGCAGCTTGGGGCGGGAAAACATTCAGTACTTC	CASSLGRENIQYF
TRBJ1-4	14	TRBV7-9	NA	NA	TGTGCCAGCGACTCCGGTGAGGTGAACGAAAAACTGTTTTTT	CASDSGEVNEKLFF
TRBJ1-1	13	TRBV5-1	NA	NA	TGCGCCAGCAGCTTGTCCGGGACTGGTGAAGCTTTCTTT	CASSLSGTGEAFF
TRBJ2-5	15	TRBV28	TRBD2	NA	TGTGCCAGCAGCTTAGCGGGGGACCTCCTGGAGACCCAGTACTTC	CASSLAGDLLETQYF
TRBJ2-3	16	TRBV12-5	TRBD2	NA	TGTGCTAGTGGTTTGAAACTAGCGGGCTCCACAGATACGCAGTATTTT	CASGLKLAGSTDTQYF
TRBJ1-6	15	TRBV30	NA	NA	TGTGCCTGGAGTGTGGGGGGTATTTCGAATTCACCCCTCCACTTT	CAWSVGGISNSPLHF
TRBJ2-7	14	TRBV9	TRBD2	NA	TGTGCCAGCAGCGTAGGGGGACTAGCGTACGAGCAGTACTTC	CASSVGGLAYEQYF
TRBJ1-5	15	TRBV5-1	TRBD1	NA	TGCGCCAGCAGCTGGGGGACAGGGTTAGGACAGCCCCAGCATTTT	CASSWGTGLGQPQHF
TRBJ2-2	18	TRBV7-9	TRBD1	NA	TGTGCCAGCAGCCCCCTCCGCCCGGGACAGAGGAACACCGGGGAGCTGTTTTTT	CASSPLRPGQRNTGELFF
TRBJ1-2	14	TRBV28	TRBD1	NA	TGTGCCAGCAGTTGGATTGGACAGGGATCTGGCTACACCTTC	CASSWIGQGSGYTF
TRBJ1-1	13	TRBV19	NA	NA	TGTGCCACCATAGACAGGATGAACACTGAAGCTTTCTTT	CATIDRMNTEAFF
TRBJ1-3	13	TRBV19	NA	few	TGTGCCAGTATTAGGCGGGGCGAAAACACCATATATTTT	CASIRRGENTIYF
TRBJ2-5	15	TRBV9	TRBD2	NA	TGTGCCAGCAGCTTGGGGGCTAGCGGGGAAGAGACCCAGTACTTC	CASSLGASGEETQYF
TRBJ1-2	13	TRBV12-3/TRBV12-4	NA	NA	TGTGCCAGCAGTTCCACAGGGAACTATGGCTACACCTTC	CASSSTGNYGYTF
TRBJ1-2	14	TRBV5-1	TRBD1	NA	TGCGCCAGCAGCTTCACAGGACAGGGTAATGGCTACACCTTC	CASSFTGQGNGYTF
TRBJ2-7	13	TRBV19	NA	NA	TGTGCCAGTAGTATGATCTCGAGAACCGAGCAGTACTTC	CASSMISRTEQYF
TRBJ1-2	18	TRBV9	NA	few	TGTGCCAGCAGCCCCGCGGGGGACTTCTTGCCTTCTAACTATGGCTACACCTTC	CASSPAGDFLPSNYGYTF
TRBJ1-5	13	TRBV2	NA	NA	TGTGCCAGCCAAAAGGAGTCCAATCAGCCCCAGCATTTT	CASQKESNQPQHF
TRBJ1-2	14	TRBV28	NA	NA	TGTGCCAGCAGTTCCCAGGGGCCAGCCTATGGCTACACCTTC	CASSSQGPAYGYTF
TRBJ2-3	14	TRBV27	NA	NA	TGTGCCAGCAGTTGGGGGGGCAGCACAGATACGCAGTATTTT	CASSWGGSTDTQYF
TRBJ2-7	12	TRBV27	NA	NA	TGTGCCAGCAGTTCCCTCGGTTACGAGCAGTACTTC	CASSSLGYEQYF
TRBJ2-7	14	TRBV4-1	NA	NA	TGCGCCAGCAGCCTCTTACAGGGTGTGAACGAGCAGTACTTC	CASSLLQGVNEQYF
TRBJ1-2	14	TRBV5-1	NA	NA	TGCGCCAGCAGCTTGGAGGGCAGGGCCTATGGCTACACCTTC	CASSLEGRAYGYTF
TRBJ2-3	17	TRBV5-4	TRBD2	NA	TGTGCCAGCAGCTTGGCCAGGGGCGGGGGGGCGAGAGATACGCAGTATTTT	CASSLARGGGARDTQYF
TRBJ1-4	15	TRBV4-1	NA	NA	TGCGCCAGCAGCCAAGGACAGCAGGGTAATGAAAAACTGTTTTTT	CASSQGQQGNEKLFF
TRBJ1-1	13	TRBV30	TRBD1	NA	TGTGCCTGGAGCCGGGACAGGGCAACTGAAGCTTTCTTT	CAWSRDRATEAFF
TRBJ2-5	17	TRBV5-1	NA	NA	TGCGCCAGCAGCTTTGACTCCGGGACTGAAGTTCAAGAGACCCAGTACTTC	CASSFDSGTEVQETQYF
TRBJ2-7	15	TRBV14	TRBD1	NA	TGTGCCAGCAGCCAAGGACAGGGAGCCTCCTACGAGCAGTACTTC	CASSQGQGASYEQYF
TRBJ2-7	15	TRBV9	TRBD2	NA	TGTGCCAGCAGCGTTAGACGGGAGGGGCAGGACGAGCAGTACTTC	CASSVRREGQDEQYF
TRBJ2-2	17	TRBV4-1	NA	NA	TGCGCCAGCAGCCAAGAGGGCCAGACAGGAACCACCGGGGAGCTGTTTTTT	CASSQEGQTGTTGELFF
TRBJ2-7	12	TRBV6-6	TRBD1	NA	TGTGCCGGCAGGGACAGCCCCTACGAGCAGTACTTC	CAGRDSPYEQYF
TRBJ1-1	13	TRBV6-5	NA	NA	TGTGCCAGCAGAGCCGGGGGAGTCCCTGAAGCTTTCTTT	CASRAGGVPEAFF
TRBJ1-6	12	TRBV9	NA	once	TGTGCCAGCAGCGTGGGGAGATCACCCCTCCACTTT	CASSVGRSPLHF
TRBJ1-4	14	TRBV5-1	NA	NA	TGCGCCAGCAGCTTGGGAGACTCGGGGAGGGAACTGTTTTTT	CASSLGDSGRELFF
TRBJ1-5	14	TRBV30	NA	NA	TGTGCCTGGAATGGAGGGGTTGTTAATCAGCCCCAGCATTTT	CAWNGGVVNQPQHF
TRBJ1-1	14	TRBV5-1	NA	NA	TGCGCCAGCAGCTTCGCCGGAGGGAACACTGAAGCTTTCTTT	CASSFAGGNTEAFF
TRBJ1-6	13	TRBV27	NA	NA	TGTGCCAGCAGTTTAGGGGGCGGTTCACCCCTCCACTTT	CASSLGGGSPLHF
TRBJ2-3	13	TRBV6-1	NA	NA	TGTGCCAGCAGTGATCTAGAGGCAGATACGCAGTATTTT	CASSDLEADTQYF
TRBJ2-7	11	TRBV28	NA	NA	TGTGCCAGCAGTACCGGTGACGAGCAGTACTTC	CASSTGDEQYF
TRBJ1-2	14	TRBV24-1	NA	NA	TGTGCCACCAACAGAGGGAATGCATTTGGTGGCTACACCTTC	CATNRGNAFGGYTF